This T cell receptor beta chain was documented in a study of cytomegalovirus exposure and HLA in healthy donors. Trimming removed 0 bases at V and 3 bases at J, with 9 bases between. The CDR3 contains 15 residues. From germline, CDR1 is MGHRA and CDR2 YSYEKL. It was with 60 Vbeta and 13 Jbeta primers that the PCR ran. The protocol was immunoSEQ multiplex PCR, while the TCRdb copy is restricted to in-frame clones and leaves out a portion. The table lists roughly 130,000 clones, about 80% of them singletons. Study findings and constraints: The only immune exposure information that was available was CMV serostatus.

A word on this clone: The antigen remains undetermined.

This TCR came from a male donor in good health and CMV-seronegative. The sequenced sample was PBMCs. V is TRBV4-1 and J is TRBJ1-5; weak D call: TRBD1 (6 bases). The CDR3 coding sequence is TGCGCCAGCAGCCAAGACAGGGGACCCAATCAGCCCCAGCATTTT. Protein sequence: CASSQDRGPNQPQHF.